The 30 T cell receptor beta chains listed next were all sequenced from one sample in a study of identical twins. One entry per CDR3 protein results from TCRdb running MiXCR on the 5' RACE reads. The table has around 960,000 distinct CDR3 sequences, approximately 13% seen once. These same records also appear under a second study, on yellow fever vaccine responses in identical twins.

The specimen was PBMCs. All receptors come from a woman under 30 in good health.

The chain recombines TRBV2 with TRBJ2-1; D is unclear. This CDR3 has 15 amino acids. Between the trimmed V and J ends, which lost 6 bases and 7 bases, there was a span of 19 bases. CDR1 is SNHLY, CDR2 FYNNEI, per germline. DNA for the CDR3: TGTGCCAGCAGACGCCGAGACTTTCGTCGGAATGAGCAGTTCTTC. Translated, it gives CASRRRDFRRNEQFF.

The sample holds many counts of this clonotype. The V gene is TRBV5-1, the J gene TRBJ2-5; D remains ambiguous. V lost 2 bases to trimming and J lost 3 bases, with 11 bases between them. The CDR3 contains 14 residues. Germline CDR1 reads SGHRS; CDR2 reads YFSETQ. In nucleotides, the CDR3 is TGCGCCAGCAGCTTAGACACCACAAAAGAGACCCAGTACTTC. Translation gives CASSLDTTKETQYF. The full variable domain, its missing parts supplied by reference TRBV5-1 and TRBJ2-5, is KAGVTQTPRYLIKTRGQQVTLSCSPISGHRSVSWYQQTPGQGLQFLFEYFSETQRNKGNFPGRFSGRQFSNSRSEMNVSTLELGDSALYLCASSLDTTKETQYFGPGTRLLVL.

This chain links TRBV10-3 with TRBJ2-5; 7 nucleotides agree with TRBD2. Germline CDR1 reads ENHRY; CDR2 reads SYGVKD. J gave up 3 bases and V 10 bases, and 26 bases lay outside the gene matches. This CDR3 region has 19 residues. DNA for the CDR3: TGTGCCACCACCTCCCGGGGAGGGGAGGATCGATGGTGGGAAGAGACCCAGTACTTC. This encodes CATTSRGGEDRWWEETQYF.

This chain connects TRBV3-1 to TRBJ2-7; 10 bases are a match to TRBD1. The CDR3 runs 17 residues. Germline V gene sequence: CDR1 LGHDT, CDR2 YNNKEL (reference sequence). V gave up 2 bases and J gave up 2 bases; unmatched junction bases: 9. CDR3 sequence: CASSQTDYGQGAYEQYV. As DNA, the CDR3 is TGTGCCAGCAGCCAAACCGACTACGGACAGGGGGCCTACGAGCAGTACGTC.

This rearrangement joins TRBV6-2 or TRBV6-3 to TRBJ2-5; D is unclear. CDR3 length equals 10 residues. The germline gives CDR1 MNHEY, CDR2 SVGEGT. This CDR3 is CAPRKETQYF. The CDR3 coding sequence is TGTGCGCCCCGCAAAGAGACCCAGTACTTC.

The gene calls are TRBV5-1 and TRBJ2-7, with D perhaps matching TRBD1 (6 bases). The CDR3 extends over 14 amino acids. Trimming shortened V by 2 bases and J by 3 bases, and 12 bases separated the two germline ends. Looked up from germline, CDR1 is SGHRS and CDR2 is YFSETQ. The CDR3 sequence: CASSLGGLRYEQYF. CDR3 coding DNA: TGCGCCAGCAGCTTAGGGGGTCTCCGCTACGAGCAGTACTTC. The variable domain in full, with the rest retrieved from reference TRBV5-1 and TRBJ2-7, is KAGVTQTPRYLIKTRGQQVTLSCSPISGHRSVSWYQQTPGQGLQFLFEYFSETQRNKGNFPGRFSGRQFSNSRSEMNVSTLELGDSALYLCASSLGGLRYEQYFGPGTRLTVT.

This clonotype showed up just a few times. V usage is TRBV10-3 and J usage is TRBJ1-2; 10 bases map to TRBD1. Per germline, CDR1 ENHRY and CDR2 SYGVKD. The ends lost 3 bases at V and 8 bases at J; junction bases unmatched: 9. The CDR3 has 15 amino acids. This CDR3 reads CAISDPGTGEDGYTF. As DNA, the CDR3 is TGTGCCATCAGTGATCCAGGGACAGGGGAAGACGGCTACACCTTC.

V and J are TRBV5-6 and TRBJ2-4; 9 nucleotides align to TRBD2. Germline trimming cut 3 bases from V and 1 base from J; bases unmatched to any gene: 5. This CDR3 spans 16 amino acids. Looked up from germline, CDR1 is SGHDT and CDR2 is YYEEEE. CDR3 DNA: TGTGCCAGCAGCTCCCCGCGGGGGGGGGCCAAAAACATTCAGTACTTC. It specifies CASSSPRGGAKNIQYF.

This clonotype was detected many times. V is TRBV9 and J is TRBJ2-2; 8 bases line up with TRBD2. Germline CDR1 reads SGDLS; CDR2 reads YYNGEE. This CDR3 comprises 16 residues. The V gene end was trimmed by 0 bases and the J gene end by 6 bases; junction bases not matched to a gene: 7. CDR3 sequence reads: CASSVVEAGAAGELFF. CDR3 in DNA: TGTGCCAGCAGCGTAGTCGAAGCGGGAGCCGCCGGGGAGCTGTTTTTT.

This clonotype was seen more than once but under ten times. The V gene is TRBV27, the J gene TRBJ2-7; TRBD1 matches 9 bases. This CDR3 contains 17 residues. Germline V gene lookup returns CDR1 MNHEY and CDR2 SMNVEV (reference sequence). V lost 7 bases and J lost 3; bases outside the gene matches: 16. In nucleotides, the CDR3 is TGTGCCAGCACTAACAGGGGGATGGGACAGGGAAACTACGAGCAGTACTTC. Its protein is CASTNRGMGQGNYEQYF.

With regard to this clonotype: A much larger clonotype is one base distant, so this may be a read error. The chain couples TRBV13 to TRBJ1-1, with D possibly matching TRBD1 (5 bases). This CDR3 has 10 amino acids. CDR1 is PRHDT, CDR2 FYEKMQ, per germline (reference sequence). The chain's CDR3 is CASMDTGAFF. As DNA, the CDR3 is TGTGCCAGCATGGACACTGGAGCTTTCTTT.

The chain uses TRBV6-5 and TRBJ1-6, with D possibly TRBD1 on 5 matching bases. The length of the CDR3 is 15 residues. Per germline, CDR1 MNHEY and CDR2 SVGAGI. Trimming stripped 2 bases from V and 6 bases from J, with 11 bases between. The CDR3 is CASSYARAGNSPLHF. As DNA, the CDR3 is TGTGCCAGCAGTTACGCCAGGGCCGGTAATTCACCCCTCCACTTT.

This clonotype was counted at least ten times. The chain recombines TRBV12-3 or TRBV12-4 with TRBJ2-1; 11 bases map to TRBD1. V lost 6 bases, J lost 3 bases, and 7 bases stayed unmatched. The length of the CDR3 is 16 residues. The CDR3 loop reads CASRPGTGGFYNEQFF. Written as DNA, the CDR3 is TGTGCCAGCAGACCCGGGACAGGGGGTTTCTACAATGAGCAGTTCTTC.

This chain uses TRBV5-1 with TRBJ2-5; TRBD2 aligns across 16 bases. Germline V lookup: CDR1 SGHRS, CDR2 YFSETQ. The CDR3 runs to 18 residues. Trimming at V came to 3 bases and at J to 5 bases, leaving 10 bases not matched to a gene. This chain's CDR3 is CASSYGGTSGRAAETQYF. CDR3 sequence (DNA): TGCGCCAGCAGCTACGGGGGGACTAGCGGGAGGGCCGCTGAGACCCAGTACTTC.

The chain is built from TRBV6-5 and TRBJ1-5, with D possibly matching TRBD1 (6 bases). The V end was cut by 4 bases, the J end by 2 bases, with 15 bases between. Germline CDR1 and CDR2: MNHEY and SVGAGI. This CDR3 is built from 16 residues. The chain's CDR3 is CASSFSGGGGNQPQHF. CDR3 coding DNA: TGTGCCAGCAGTTTTTCGGGGGGCGGAGGCAATCAGCCCCAGCATTTT.

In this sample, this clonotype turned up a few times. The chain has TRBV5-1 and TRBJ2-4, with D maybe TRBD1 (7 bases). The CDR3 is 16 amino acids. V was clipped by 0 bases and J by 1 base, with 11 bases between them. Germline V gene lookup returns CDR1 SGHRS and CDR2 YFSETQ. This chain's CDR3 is CASSLAQGGAKNIQYF. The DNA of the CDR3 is TGCGCCAGCAGCTTGGCCCAGGGGGGTGCCAAAAACATTCAGTACTTC.

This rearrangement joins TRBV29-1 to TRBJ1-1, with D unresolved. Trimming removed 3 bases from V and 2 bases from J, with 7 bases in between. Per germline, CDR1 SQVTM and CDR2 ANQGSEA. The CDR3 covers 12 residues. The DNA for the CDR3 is TGCAGCGTTGATCTGGGCAACACTGAAGCTTTCTTT. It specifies CSVDLGNTEAFF.

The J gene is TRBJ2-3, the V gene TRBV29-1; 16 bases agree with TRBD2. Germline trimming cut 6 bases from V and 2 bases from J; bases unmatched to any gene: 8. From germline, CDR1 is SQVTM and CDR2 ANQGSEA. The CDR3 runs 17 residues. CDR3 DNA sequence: TGCAGCGTGATCGGGACTAGCGGGGGGGGGACCACAGATACGCAGTATTTT. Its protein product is CSVIGTSGGGTTDTQYF.

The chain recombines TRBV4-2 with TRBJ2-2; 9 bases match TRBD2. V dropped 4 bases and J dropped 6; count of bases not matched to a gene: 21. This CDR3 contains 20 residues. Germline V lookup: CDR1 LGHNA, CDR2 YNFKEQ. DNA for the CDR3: TGTGCCAGCAGCCCCCCCGCCAAGCGGGGGGCCCTGTCTCACCCCGGGGAGCTGTTTTTT. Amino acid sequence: CASSPPAKRGALSHPGELFF.

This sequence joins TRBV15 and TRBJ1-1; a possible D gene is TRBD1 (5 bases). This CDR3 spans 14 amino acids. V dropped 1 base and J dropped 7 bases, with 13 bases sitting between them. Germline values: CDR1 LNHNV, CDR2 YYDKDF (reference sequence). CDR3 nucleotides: TGTGCCACCAGCAGAGTCGGGGTCGGGGGTGAAGCTTTCTTT. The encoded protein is CATSRVGVGGEAFF.

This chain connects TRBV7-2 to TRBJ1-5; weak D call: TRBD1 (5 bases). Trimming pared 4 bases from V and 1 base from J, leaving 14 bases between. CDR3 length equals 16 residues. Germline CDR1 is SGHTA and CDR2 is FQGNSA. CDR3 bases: TGTGCCAGCAGCTCATTCACAGGCGGCAGCAATCAGCCCCAGCATTTT. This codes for CASSSFTGGSNQPQHF. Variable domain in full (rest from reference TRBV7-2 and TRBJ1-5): GAGVSQSPSNKVTEKGKDVELRCDPISGHTALYWYRQSLGQGLEFLIYFQGNSAPDKSGLPSDRFSAERTGGSVSTLTIQRTQQEDSAVYLCASSSFTGGSNQPQHFGDGTRLSIL.

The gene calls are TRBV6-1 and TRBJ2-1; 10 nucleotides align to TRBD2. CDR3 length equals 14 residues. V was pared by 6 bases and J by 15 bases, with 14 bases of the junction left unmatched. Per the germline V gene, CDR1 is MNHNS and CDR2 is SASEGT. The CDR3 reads CASRTGLAAPLAFF. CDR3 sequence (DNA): TGTGCCAGCAGAACCGGACTAGCGGCCCCATTAGCGTTCTTC.

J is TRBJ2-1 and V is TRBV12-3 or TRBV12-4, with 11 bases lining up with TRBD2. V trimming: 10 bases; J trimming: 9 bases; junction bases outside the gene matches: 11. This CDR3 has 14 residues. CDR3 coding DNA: TGTGCCACTTCACTAGCGGGAGCTATTAGTGAGCAGTTCTTC. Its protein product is CATSLAGAISEQFF.

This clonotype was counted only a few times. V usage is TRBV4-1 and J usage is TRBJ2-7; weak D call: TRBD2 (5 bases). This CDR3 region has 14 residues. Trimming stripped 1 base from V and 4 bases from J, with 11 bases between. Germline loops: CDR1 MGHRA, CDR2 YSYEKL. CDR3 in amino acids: CASSQASGRYEQYF. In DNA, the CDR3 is TGCGCCAGCAGCCAAGCCAGCGGTAGATACGAGCAGTACTTC.

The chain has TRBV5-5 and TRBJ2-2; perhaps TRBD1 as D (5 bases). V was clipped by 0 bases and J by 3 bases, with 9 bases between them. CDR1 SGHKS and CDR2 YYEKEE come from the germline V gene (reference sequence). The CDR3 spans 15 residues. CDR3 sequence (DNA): TGTGCCAGCAGCTTGGTAGGACATCACACCGGGGAGCTGTTTTTT. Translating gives CASSLVGHHTGELFF. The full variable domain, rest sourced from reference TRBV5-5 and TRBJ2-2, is DAGVTQSPTHLIKTRGQQVTLRCSPISGHKSVSWYQQVLGQGPQFIFQYYEKEERGRGNFPDRFSARQFPNYSSELNVNALLLGDSALYLCASSLVGHHTGELFFGEGSRLTVL.

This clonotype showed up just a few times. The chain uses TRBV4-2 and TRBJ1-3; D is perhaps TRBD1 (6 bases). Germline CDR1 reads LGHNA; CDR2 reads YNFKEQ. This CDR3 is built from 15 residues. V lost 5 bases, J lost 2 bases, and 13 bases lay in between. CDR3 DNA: TGTGCCAGCAGCACACGACAGGCTACTGGAAACACCATATATTTT. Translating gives CASSTRQATGNTIYF.

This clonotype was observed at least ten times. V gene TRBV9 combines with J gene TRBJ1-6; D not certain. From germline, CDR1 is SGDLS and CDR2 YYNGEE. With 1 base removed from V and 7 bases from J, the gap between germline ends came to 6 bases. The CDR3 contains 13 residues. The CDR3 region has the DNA TGTGCCAGCAGCGTACATCAGAATTCACCCCTCCACTTT. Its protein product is CASSVHQNSPLHF.

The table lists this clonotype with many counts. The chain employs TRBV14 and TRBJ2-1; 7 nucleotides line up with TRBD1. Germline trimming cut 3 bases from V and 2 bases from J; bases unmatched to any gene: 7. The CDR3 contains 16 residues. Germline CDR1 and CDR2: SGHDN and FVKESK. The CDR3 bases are TGTGCCAGCAGCCAGGTCCGGGACAGTACCTACAATGAGCAGTTCTTC. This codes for CASSQVRDSTYNEQFF.

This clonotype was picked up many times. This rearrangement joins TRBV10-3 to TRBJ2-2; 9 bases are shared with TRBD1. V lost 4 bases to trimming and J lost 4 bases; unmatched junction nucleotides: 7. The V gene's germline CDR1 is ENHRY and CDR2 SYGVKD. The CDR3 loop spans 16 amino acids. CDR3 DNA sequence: TGTGCCATCAGTGGGACAGGGGCCAGCTCCACCGGGGAGCTGTTTTTT. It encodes CAISGTGASSTGELFF.

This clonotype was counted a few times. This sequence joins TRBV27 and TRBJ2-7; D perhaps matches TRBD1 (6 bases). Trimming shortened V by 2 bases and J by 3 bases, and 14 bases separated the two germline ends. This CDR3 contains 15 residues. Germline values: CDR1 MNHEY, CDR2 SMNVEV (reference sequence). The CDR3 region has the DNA TGTGCCAGCAGTTTAACTACAGGGCTAGTCTACGAGCAGTACTTC. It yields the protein CASSLTTGLVYEQYF.